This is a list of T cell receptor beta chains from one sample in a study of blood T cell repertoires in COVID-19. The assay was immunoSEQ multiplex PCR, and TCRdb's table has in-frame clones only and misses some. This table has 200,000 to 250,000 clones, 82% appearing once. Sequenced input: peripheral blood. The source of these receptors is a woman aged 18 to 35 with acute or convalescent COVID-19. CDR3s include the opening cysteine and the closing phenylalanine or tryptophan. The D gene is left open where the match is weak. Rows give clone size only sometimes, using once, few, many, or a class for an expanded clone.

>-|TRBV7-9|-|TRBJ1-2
CASSRDYSDGYTF
TGTGCCAGCAGCCGGGACTACTCTGATGGCTACACCTTC
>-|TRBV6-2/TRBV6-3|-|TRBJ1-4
CASSLQGRSEKLFF
TGTGCCAGCAGTCTACAGGGAAGGAGTGAAAAACTGTTTTTT
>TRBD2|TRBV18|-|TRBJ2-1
CASSLLRVGGRYGEQFF
TGTGCCAGCTCACTCCTTCGGGTCGGCGGGAGGTATGGAGAGCAGTTCTTC
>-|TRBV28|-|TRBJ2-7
CASSPGLTSYEQYF
TGTGCCAGCAGTCCGGGACTGACATCCTACGAGCAGTACTTC
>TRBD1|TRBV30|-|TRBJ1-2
CAWSSTGGTYGYTF
TGTGCCTGGAGTTCGACAGGGGGCACCTATGGCTACACCTTC
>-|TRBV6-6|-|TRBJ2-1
CASSYSGADYNEQFF
TGTGCCAGCAGTTACTCTGGAGCGGACTACAATGAGCAGTTCTTC
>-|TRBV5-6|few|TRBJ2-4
CASSLGGGNIQYF
TGTGCCAGCAGCTTAGGCGGCGGAAACATTCAGTACTTC
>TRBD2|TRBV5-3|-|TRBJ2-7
CARSLGLAESTPNF
TGTGCCAGAAGCTTGGGGCTAGCGGAATCGACCCCGAACTTC
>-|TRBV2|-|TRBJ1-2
CASSEFAGIYGYTF
TGTGCCAGCAGTGAATTCGCCGGGATCTATGGCTACACCTTC
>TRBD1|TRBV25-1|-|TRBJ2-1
CASSRGTGRGNEQFF
TGTGCCAGCAGTCGGGGGACAGGAAGGGGCAATGAGCAGTTCTTC